These 17 T cell receptor beta chains share one sample of origin, sequenced in a study of OX40 agonist ivuxolimab in advanced cancers. Some clones are missing from TCRdb's copy, which holds only in-frame ones; the method was immunoSEQ multiplex PCR. The data show tens of thousands of clones, with around 90% seen just once and less than 5% held by the top ten. The specimen comprised CD4+ or CD8+ T cells sorted from blood, sampled in a trial of the OX40 agonist ivuxolimab. These receptors were collected from an adult with an advanced solid tumor such as melanoma, head and neck, liver or kidney cancer.

The V gene is TRBV28, the J gene TRBJ2-7, with D possibly being TRBD1 (7 bases). Germline loops: CDR1 MDHEN, CDR2 SYDVKM. With 3 bases removed from V and 7 bases from J, the gap between germline ends came to 28 bases. CDR3 length equals 18 residues. Here the CDR3 DNA reads TGTGCCAGCAGTTTGTATAGGTGGGGGGCAGGGGGAAGGTCAGAGCAGTACGTC. It specifies CASSLYRWGAGGRSEQYV.

Only one count was recorded for this clone. The rearrangement uses TRBV29-1 and TRBJ1-4; possibly TRBD1 for D (6 bases). The CDR3 extends over 12 amino acids. V lost 5 bases, J lost 8 bases, and 12 bases lay in between. The germline CDR1 and CDR2 sequences are SQVTM and ANQGSEA. The CDR3, as DNA: TGCAGCGTTCAGGGGTCGGAGGAAAAACTGTTTTTT. Translating gives CSVQGSEEKLFF.

There are a few counts of this clone. V usage is TRBV2 and J usage is TRBJ2-1, with TRBD2 identical over 9 bases. The germline V gene encodes CDR1 SNHLY and CDR2 FYNNEI. V shed 5 bases and J 5 bases; nucleotides not matched to a gene: 7. The CDR3 is made up of 15 amino acids. Here the CDR3 reads CASSPSGGTHNEQFF. CDR3 bases: TGTGCCAGCAGTCCCAGCGGGGGGACCCACAATGAGCAGTTCTTC.

CDR3 coding DNA: TGTGCCAGCAGCTTAAGGGTCGGCGAGCAGTACGTC. This codes for CASSLRVGEQYV. V and J are TRBV7-4 and TRBJ2-7, with unresolved D. The V gene lost 2 bases and the J gene lost 6 bases, with 8 bases spanning the gap. Germline V gene sequence: CDR1 SGHVT, CDR2 SQSDAQ. The CDR3 totals 12 residues.

This clone has just a few counts. The chain joins TRBV6-4 to TRBJ2-1; TRBD1 agrees at 9 bases. CDR3 length: 12 residues. After removal of 3 bases from V and 12 bases from J, the junction contained 3 bases not matched to a gene. Germline V gene data show CDR1 as MRHNA and CDR2 as SNTAGT. This CDR3 reads CASSEPGQGQFF. For the CDR3, the DNA is TGTGCCAGCAGTGAGCCGGGACAGGGGCAGTTCTTC.

The V call is TRBV28, the J call TRBJ2-1, with TRBD2 identical over 12 bases. CDR3 length equals 17 residues. CDR1 MDHEN and CDR2 SYDVKM come from the germline V gene. With 5 bases clipped from V and 3 bases from J, the junction kept 8 bases outside the gene matches. Here the CDR3 DNA reads TGTGCCAGCAGTGCTGGACTAGCGGGGCGAAACTACAATGAGCAGTTCTTC. Its translation: CASSAGLAGRNYNEQFF.

The sample holds a few counts of this clone. The chain recombines TRBV30 with TRBJ1-1; possible D gene TRBD1, 5 bases. CDR1 and CDR2 (germline): GTSNPN, SVGIG (reference sequence). The CDR3 is 12 amino acids. The V end was cut by 4 bases, the J end by 7 bases, with 13 bases between. The CDR3 protein is CAWMPSGGEAFF. DNA of the CDR3: TGTGCCTGGATGCCCAGCGGGGGTGAAGCTTTCTTT. Full variable domain (remainder filled in from reference TRBV30 and TRBJ1-1): SQTIHQWPATLVQPVGSPLSLECTVEGTSNPNLYWYRQAAGRGLQLLFYSVGIGQISSEVPQNLSASRPQDRQFILSSKKLLLSDSGFYLCAWMPSGGEAFFGQGTRLTVV.

Only one count was recorded for this clone. The chain couples TRBV6-5 to TRBJ1-6; D ambiguous. This CDR3 region has 13 residues. Germline CDR1 is MNHEY and CDR2 is SVGAGI. Trimming shortened V by 0 bases and J by 9 bases, and 6 bases separated the two germline ends. For the CDR3, the DNA is TGTGCCAGCAGTTACTCCGGGGTTTCACCCCTCCACTTT. Translating it yields CASSYSGVSPLHF.

This chain links TRBV28 with TRBJ2-7; TRBD1 matches at 7 bases. J lost 3 bases, V lost 4 bases, and 6 bases had no gene match. CDR1 is MDHEN and CDR2 is SYDVKM in the germline V gene. The CDR3 totals 14 residues. CDR3 in DNA: TGTGCCAGCAGTTATTGGACAGGAAACTACGAGCAGTACTTC. Its translation is CASSYWTGNYEQYF.

The chain is built from TRBV7-6 and TRBJ2-7; perhaps TRBD1 as D (6 bases). The CDR3 contains 15 residues. Germline V gives CDR1 SGHVS, CDR2 FNYEAQ. V dropped 1 base and J dropped 2 bases, with 12 bases sitting between them. The CDR3 sequence is CASSLVPRGTYEQYF. The CDR3 bases are TGTGCCAGCAGCTTAGTTCCCAGGGGTACCTACGAGCAGTACTTC. Variable domain in full (rest from reference TRBV7-6 and TRBJ2-7): GAGVSQSPRYKVTKRGQDVALRCDPISGHVSLYWYRQALGQGPEFLTYFNYEAQQDKSGLPNDRFSAERPEGSISTLTIQRTEQRDSAMYRCASSLVPRGTYEQYFGPGTRLTVT.

The gene calls are TRBV9 and TRBJ2-7; no reliable D call. The CDR3 covers 12 residues. CDR1 and CDR2 (germline): SGDLS, YYNGEE. The ends were cut back, 3 bases at V and 3 bases at J, with 7 bases in the middle. The CDR3 here is CASSGDGYEQYF. CDR3 bases: TGTGCCAGCAGCGGCGATGGCTACGAGCAGTACTTC.

V usage is TRBV27 and J usage is TRBJ2-3; 7 positions agree with TRBD2. CDR3 length: 15 amino acids. With V trimmed by 3 bases and J by 2 bases, 5 bases remained unmatched. Germline lookup yields CDR1 MNHEY and CDR2 SMNVEV (reference sequence). The CDR3 loop is CASSLVAGITDTQYF. The CDR3, as DNA: TGTGCCAGCAGTTTGGTAGCGGGTATCACAGATACGCAGTATTTT.

The V and J genes are TRBV4-1 and TRBJ2-5, with 9 bases lining up with TRBD2. J lost 5 bases, V lost 2 bases, and 9 bases had no gene match. This CDR3 has 16 amino acids. Germline V gene sequence: CDR1 MGHRA, CDR2 YSYEKL. CDR3 protein: CASSQRLAGMEETQYF. The CDR3 DNA is TGCGCCAGCAGCCAACGTCTAGCGGGGATGGAGGAGACCCAGTACTTC.

V and J are TRBV11-1 and TRBJ1-2; D gene uncertain. The CDR3 extends over 12 amino acids. In germline, CDR1 is SGHAT, CDR2 FQDESV (reference sequence). Trimming took 4 bases from V and 8 from J, leaving 11 bases between them. Here the CDR3 reads CASSSTVEGYTF. The CDR3 coding sequence is TGTGCCAGCAGCTCGACGGTAGAAGGCTACACCTTC.

The J gene is TRBJ2-1, the V gene TRBV19, with 8 bases identical to TRBD2. V lost 1 base to trimming and J lost 3 bases; unmatched junction nucleotides: 8. The CDR3 has 17 residues. The germline CDR1 and CDR2 sequences are LNHDA and SQIVND (reference sequence). The CDR3 spells CASSIGDSGKDYNEQFF. The CDR3 DNA is TGTGCCAGTAGTATAGGGGATAGCGGGAAAGACTACAATGAGCAGTTCTTC.

The CDR3 sequence: CASSQDGTSGSTLNTGELFF. The CDR3 nucleotides are TGCGCCAGCAGCCAAGATGGGACTAGCGGGAGCACCCTGAACACCGGGGAGCTGTTTTTT. The chain employs TRBV4-3 and TRBJ2-2; 14 nucleotides align to TRBD2. This CDR3 is built from 20 residues. The V and J ends lost 0 bases and 1 base, in that order; junction bases with no gene match: 7. Germline V gene sequence: CDR1 LGHNA, CDR2 YSLEER.

V usage is TRBV5-6 and J usage is TRBJ2-7; D is unresolved. The CDR3 covers 12 residues. The ends were cut back, 4 bases at V and 3 bases at J, with 8 bases in the middle. Per the germline V gene, CDR1 is SGHDT and CDR2 is YYEEEE. CDR3 in DNA: TGTGCCAGCAGCCTCCCCGGCTACGAGCAGTACTTC. Its protein is CASSLPGYEQYF.